These T cell receptor beta chains were read from a single sample in a study of identical twins. TCRdb redid the calling of the 5' RACE reads with MiXCR, one entry per CDR3 protein. The table lists approximately 700,000 distinct CDR3 sequences, roughly 18% of them singletons, with 10% to 15% in the top ten. Separately, the same data were catalogued under a study of T cells expressing NK-cell markers.

Sequencing was done on a sample of PBMCs. The receptors derive from a woman in her late teens or twenties in good health. Each CDR3 is given with its conserved first and last residue. A D gene is named only where the DNA matches it firmly. The size of a clone is reported for some rows only, either as once, few or many, or as a class for expanded clones.

D gene: NA; V gene: TRBV9; J gene: TRBJ2-5; clone size: few; CDR3 protein: CASSASPPGVQETQYF; CDR3 DNA: TGTGCCAGCAGCGCTTCCCCCCCCGGGGTACAAGAGACCCAGTACTTC
D gene: NA; V gene: TRBV29-1; J gene: TRBJ1-1; clone size: NA; CDR3 protein: CSVGRLGNTEAFF; CDR3 DNA: TGCAGCGTTGGTAGGCTAGGGAACACTGAAGCTTTCTTT
D gene: NA; V gene: TRBV12-3/TRBV12-4; J gene: TRBJ1-4; clone size: many; CDR3 protein: CASSPGRTNEKLFF; CDR3 DNA: TGTGCCAGCAGCCCCGGGAGAACTAATGAAAAACTGTTTTTT
D gene: NA; V gene: TRBV5-5; J gene: TRBJ2-6; clone size: NA; CDR3 protein: CASSPARRSGANVLTF; CDR3 DNA: TGTGCCAGCAGCCCGGCGAGGAGGTCTGGGGCCAACGTCCTGACTTTC
D gene: TRBD1; V gene: TRBV7-9; J gene: TRBJ1-6; clone size: few; CDR3 protein: CASSGERTGNSPLHF; CDR3 DNA: TGTGCCAGCAGCGGCGAACGGACAGGGAATTCACCCCTCCACTTT
D gene: TRBD2; V gene: TRBV12-3/TRBV12-4; J gene: TRBJ2-1; clone size: few; CDR3 protein: CASSFSTSGGYNEQFF; CDR3 DNA: TGTGCCAGCAGTTTCTCGACTAGCGGAGGGTACAATGAGCAGTTCTTC
D gene: NA; V gene: TRBV12-5; J gene: TRBJ2-1; clone size: NA; CDR3 protein: CASGLTGFLEQFF; CDR3 DNA: TGTGCTAGTGGTTTGACAGGGTTCTTGGAGCAGTTCTTC
D gene: TRBD2; V gene: TRBV7-6; J gene: TRBJ2-3; clone size: NA; CDR3 protein: CASSPATSGSTDTQYF; CDR3 DNA: TGTGCCAGCAGCCCTGCGACTAGCGGGAGCACAGATACGCAGTATTTT
D gene: NA; V gene: TRBV28; J gene: TRBJ1-1; clone size: NA; CDR3 protein: CASSLGTLGTEAFF; CDR3 DNA: TGTGCCAGCAGTTTGGGGACCTTGGGAACTGAAGCTTTCTTT
D gene: NA; V gene: TRBV20-1; J gene: TRBJ2-5; clone size: NA; CDR3 protein: CSARDLNRKETQYF; CDR3 DNA: TGCAGTGCTAGAGATCTTAATAGAAAAGAGACCCAGTACTTC
D gene: NA; V gene: TRBV3-1; J gene: TRBJ1-1; clone size: few; CDR3 protein: CASSQAGTTEAFF; CDR3 DNA: TGTGCCAGCAGCCAAGCAGGGACCACTGAAGCTTTCTTT
D gene: NA; V gene: TRBV7-3; J gene: TRBJ2-3; clone size: few; CDR3 protein: CASSERQITDTQYF; CDR3 DNA: TGTGCCAGCAGCGAAAGACAGATCACAGATACGCAGTATTTT
D gene: NA; V gene: TRBV18; J gene: TRBJ2-3; clone size: NA; CDR3 protein: CASSLNARTSTDTQYF; CDR3 DNA: TGTGCCAGCTCACTCAACGCCCGAACCTCAACAGATACGCAGTATTTT
D gene: NA; V gene: TRBV5-1; J gene: TRBJ2-7; clone size: few; CDR3 protein: CASSLGQQFYEQYF; CDR3 DNA: TGCGCCAGCAGCTTGGGTCAACAGTTCTACGAGCAGTACTTC
D gene: NA; V gene: TRBV20-1; J gene: TRBJ2-1; clone size: few; CDR3 protein: CSARPGLDVQFF; CDR3 DNA: TGCAGTGCTAGACCCGGTTTAGACGTGCAGTTCTTC
D gene: TRBD1; V gene: TRBV7-2; J gene: TRBJ2-5; clone size: few; CDR3 protein: CASSLRTGRGETQYF; CDR3 DNA: TGTGCCAGCAGCCTCCGGACAGGTCGGGGAGAGACCCAGTACTTC
D gene: NA; V gene: TRBV25-1; J gene: TRBJ1-1; clone size: NA; CDR3 protein: CASRGDQGGTEAFF; CDR3 DNA: TGTGCCAGCAGGGGGGACCAGGGTGGCACTGAAGCTTTCTTT
D gene: TRBD1; V gene: TRBV24-1; J gene: TRBJ2-3; clone size: few; CDR3 protein: CATSAGGRSTDTQYF; CDR3 DNA: TGTGCCACCAGCGCAGGGGGACGATCGACAGATACGCAGTATTTT
D gene: TRBD1; V gene: TRBV12-3/TRBV12-4; J gene: TRBJ2-1; clone size: many; CDR3 protein: CASSQWTGPNEQFF; CDR3 DNA: TGTGCCAGCAGTCAATGGACAGGGCCTAATGAGCAGTTCTTC
D gene: NA; V gene: TRBV12-3/TRBV12-4; J gene: TRBJ2-7; clone size: few; CDR3 protein: CASSRWGWVSEQYF; CDR3 DNA: TGTGCCAGCAGTCGCTGGGGTTGGGTTTCCGAGCAGTACTTC
D gene: TRBD1; V gene: TRBV4-1; J gene: TRBJ2-3; clone size: few; CDR3 protein: CASSQQDRSTDTQYF; CDR3 DNA: TGCGCCAGCAGCCAACAGGACAGGAGCACAGATACGCAGTATTTT
D gene: TRBD1; V gene: TRBV7-2; J gene: TRBJ2-7; clone size: few; CDR3 protein: CASSRDRVTYEQYF; CDR3 DNA: TGTGCCAGCAGCCGGGACAGGGTAACCTACGAGCAGTACTTC
D gene: NA; V gene: TRBV15; J gene: TRBJ2-7; clone size: NA; CDR3 protein: CATSVGQISYEQYF; CDR3 DNA: TGTGCCACCAGCGTAGGCCAGATATCCTACGAGCAGTACTTC
D gene: NA; V gene: TRBV19; J gene: TRBJ2-3; clone size: NA; CDR3 protein: CASSISDTQYF; CDR3 DNA: TGTGCCAGTAGTATATCAGATACGCAGTATTTT